This TCR beta chain was captured by sequencing in a study of blood T cell repertoires in COVID-19. The V gene's germline CDR1 is SGHAT and CDR2 FQNNGV. This CDR3 has 15 residues. V lost 1 base to trimming and J lost 4 bases; unmatched junction nucleotides: 5. Method: immunoSEQ multiplex PCR; TCRdb's copy keeps in-frame clones and lacks some. The data show over 200,000 clones, approximately 80% seen once. The TCR was taken from a man aged 55 to 70 who had recovered from COVID-19. The J gene is TRBJ2-5, the V gene TRBV11-2; 8 bases match TRBD1. Sequencing used PBMCs or T cells enriched from blood (not recorded which). CDR3 sequence: CASSLGTGRRETQYF. CDR3 DNA: TGTGCCAGCAGCTTAGGGACAGGGAGGCGAGAGACCCAGTACTTC. The entire variable domain, with the rest obtained from reference TRBV11-2 and TRBJ2-5, is as follows: EAGVAQSPRYKIIEKRQSVAFWCNPISGHATLYWYQQILGQGPKLLIQFQNNGVVDDSQLPKDRFSAERLKGVDSTLKIQPAKLEDSAVYLCASSLGTGRRETQYFGPGTRLLVL.